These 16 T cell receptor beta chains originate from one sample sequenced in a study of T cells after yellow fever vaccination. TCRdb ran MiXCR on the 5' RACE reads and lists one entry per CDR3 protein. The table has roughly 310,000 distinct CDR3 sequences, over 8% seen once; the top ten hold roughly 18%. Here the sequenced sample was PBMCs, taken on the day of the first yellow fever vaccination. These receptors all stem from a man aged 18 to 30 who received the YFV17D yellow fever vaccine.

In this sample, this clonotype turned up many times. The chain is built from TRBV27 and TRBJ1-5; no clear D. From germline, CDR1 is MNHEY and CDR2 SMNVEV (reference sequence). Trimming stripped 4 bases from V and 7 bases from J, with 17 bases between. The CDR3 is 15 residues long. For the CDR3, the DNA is TGTGCCAGCAGTTCAATAAACGGGGTCGGGCAGCCCCAGCATTTT. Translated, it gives CASSSINGVGQPQHF.

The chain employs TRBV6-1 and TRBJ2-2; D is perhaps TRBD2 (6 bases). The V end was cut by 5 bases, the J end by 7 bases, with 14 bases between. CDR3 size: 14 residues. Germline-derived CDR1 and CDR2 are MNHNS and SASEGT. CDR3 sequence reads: CASSPTSGLGELFF. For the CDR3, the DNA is TGTGCCAGCAGTCCAACCTCGGGACTCGGGGAGCTGTTTTTT.

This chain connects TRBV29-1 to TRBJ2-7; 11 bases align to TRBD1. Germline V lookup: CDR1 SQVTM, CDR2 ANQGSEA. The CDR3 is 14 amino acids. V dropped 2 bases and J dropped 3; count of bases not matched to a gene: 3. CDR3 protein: CSVELGQGVYEQYF. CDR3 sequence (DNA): TGCAGCGTTGAACTGGGACAGGGGGTCTACGAGCAGTACTTC.

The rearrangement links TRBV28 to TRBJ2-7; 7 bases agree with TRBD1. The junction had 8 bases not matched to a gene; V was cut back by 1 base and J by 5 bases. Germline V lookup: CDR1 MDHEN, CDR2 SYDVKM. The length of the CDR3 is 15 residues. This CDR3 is CASSLSTGASHEQYF. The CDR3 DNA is TGTGCCAGCAGTTTATCCACAGGGGCGTCACACGAGCAGTACTTC.

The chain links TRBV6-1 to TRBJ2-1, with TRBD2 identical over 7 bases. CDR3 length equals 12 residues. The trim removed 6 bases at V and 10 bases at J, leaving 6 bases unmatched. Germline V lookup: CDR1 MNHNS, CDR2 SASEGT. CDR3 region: CASREKGLEQFF. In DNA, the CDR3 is TGTGCCAGCAGGGAGAAGGGACTAGAGCAGTTCTTC.

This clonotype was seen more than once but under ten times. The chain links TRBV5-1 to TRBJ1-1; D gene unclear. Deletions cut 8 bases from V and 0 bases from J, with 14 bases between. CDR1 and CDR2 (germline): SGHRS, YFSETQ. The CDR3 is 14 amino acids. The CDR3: CASMIGEMNTEAFF. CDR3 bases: TGCGCCAGTATGATTGGGGAGATGAACACTGAAGCTTTCTTT.

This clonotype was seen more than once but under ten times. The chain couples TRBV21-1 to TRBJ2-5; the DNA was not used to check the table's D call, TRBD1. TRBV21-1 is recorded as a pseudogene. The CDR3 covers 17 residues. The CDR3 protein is CASSNGTGPRLQETQYF. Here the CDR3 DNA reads TGTGCCAGCAGCAACGGGACAGGGCCCCGGCTCCAAGAGACCCAGTACTTC.

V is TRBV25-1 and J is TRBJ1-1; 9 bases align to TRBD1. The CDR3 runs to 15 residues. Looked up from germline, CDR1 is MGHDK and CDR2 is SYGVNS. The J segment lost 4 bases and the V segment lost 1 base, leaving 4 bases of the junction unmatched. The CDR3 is CASSESTGGGTEAFF. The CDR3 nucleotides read TGTGCCAGCAGTGAATCGACAGGGGGAGGCACTGAAGCTTTCTTT.

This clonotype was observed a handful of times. CDR3 bases: TGTGCCAGCACCGAGACAGGGGGCCGCCGATATGAAAAACTGTTTTTT. Protein: CASTETGGRRYEKLFF. This chain uses TRBV28 with TRBJ1-4; 10 bases are a match to TRBD1. Germline V gene sequence: CDR1 MDHEN, CDR2 SYDVKM. V was pared by 7 bases and J by 6 bases, with 11 bases of the junction left unmatched. This CDR3 has 16 amino acids.

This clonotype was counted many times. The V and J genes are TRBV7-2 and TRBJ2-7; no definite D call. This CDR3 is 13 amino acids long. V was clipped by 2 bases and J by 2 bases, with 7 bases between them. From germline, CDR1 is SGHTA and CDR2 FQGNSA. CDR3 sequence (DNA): TGTGCCAGCAGCTTACGCAGACCCTACGAGCAGTACTTC. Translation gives CASSLRRPYEQYF.

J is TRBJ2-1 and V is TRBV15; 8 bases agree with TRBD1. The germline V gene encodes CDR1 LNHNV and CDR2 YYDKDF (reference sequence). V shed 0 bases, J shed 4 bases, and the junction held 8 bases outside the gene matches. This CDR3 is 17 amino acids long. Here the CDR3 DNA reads TGTGCCACCAGCAGAGATCGGACAGGGTCCGCATACAATGAGCAGTTCTTC. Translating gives CATSRDRTGSAYNEQFF.

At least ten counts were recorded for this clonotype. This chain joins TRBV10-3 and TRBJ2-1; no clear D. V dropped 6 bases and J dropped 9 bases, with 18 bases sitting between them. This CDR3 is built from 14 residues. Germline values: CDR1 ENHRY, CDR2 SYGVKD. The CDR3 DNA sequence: TGTGCCATCAGCTTGACGGAGACGTCGGGTGAGCAGTTCTTC. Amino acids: CAISLTETSGEQFF.

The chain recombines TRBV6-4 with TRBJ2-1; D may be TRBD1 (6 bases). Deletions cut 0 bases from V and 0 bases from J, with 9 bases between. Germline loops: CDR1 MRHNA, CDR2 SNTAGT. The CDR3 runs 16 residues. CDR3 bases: TGTGCCAGCAGTGACTCCAGGGGAACCTCCTACAATGAGCAGTTCTTC. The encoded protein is CASSDSRGTSYNEQFF.

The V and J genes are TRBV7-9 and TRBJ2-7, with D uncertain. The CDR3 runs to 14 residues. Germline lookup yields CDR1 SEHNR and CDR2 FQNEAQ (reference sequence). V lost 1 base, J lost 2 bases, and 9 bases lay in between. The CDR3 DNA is TGTGCCAGCAGCTTAGGGCTATCAACCTACGAGCAGTACTTC. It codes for CASSLGLSTYEQYF. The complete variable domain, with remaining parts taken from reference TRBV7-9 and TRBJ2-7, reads DTGVSQNPRHKITKRGQNVTFRCDPISEHNRLYWYRQTLGQGPEFLTYFQNEAQLEKSRLLSDRFSAERPKGSFSTLEIQRTEQGDSAMYLCASSLGLSTYEQYFGPGTRLTVT.

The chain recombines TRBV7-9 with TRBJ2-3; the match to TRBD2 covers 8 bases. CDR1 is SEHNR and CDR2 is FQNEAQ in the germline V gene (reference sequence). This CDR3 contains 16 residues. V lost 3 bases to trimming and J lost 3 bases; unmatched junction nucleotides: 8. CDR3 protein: CASSFPATGGTDTQYF. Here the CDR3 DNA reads TGTGCCAGCAGCTTCCCCGCAACGGGGGGGACAGATACGCAGTATTTT.

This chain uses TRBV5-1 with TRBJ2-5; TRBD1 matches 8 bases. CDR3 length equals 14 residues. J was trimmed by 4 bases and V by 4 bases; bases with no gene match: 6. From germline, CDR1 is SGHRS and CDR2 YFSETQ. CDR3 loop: CASSVQGEGETQYF. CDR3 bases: TGCGCCAGCAGCGTACAGGGGGAAGGAGAGACCCAGTACTTC.